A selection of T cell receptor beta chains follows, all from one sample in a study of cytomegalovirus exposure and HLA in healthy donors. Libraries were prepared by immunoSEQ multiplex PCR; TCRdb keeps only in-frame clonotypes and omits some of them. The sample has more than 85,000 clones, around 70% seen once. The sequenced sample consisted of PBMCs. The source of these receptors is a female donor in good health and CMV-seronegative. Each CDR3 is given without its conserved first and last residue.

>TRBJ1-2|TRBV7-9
ASSLDTGGYGYT
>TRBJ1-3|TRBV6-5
ASSYLSSGNTIY
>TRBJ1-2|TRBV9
ASSVATGASGYGYT
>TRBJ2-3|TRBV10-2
ASSELGGGPITDTQY
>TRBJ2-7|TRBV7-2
ASSLGAGRLTEQY
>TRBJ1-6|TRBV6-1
ASSEGQGAYNSPLH
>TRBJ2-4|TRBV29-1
SVEDPRRIAKNIQY
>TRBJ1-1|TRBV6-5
ASSYPPGEAF
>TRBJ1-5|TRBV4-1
ASSLGTASSNQPQH
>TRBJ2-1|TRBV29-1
SVGLGGNEQF
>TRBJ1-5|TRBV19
ASSIVSSNQPQH
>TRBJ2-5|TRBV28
ASSLLGQGAGIGETQY
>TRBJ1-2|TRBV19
ASSSRTGVISGYT
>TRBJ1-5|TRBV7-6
ASAGEANQPQH
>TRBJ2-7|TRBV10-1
ASSAGDRGYEQY
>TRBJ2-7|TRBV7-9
ASSSFKGTGYYEQY
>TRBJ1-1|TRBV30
AWSLGGETEAF
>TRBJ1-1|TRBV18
ASSKPLGGRNTEAF
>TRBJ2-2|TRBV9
ASSATSVTSGELF
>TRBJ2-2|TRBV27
ASSFQGSYAGELF
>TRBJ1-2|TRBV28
ASGQVANYGYT
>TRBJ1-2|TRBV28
ASSLGGASGYT
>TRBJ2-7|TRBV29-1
SVRPEQGVDEQY
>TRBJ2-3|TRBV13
ASSLFVAGERGTDTQY
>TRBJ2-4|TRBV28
ASSLSLRGGNIQY
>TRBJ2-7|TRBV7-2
ASSPVSYYEQY
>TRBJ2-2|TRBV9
ASSPLTTGELF
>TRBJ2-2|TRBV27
ASSLSVNTGELF
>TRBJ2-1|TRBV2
ASSEGGGSYNEQF
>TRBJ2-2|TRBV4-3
ASSPLTSGGMNTGELF
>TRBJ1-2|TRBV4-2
GSSQTPNRGDSYGYT
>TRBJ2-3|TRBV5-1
ASSLALNRGGGDTQY
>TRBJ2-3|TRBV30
AWSTGLPFTDTQY
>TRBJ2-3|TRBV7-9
ASSIGADTQY
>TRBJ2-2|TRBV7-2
ASSPNLAGGTGELF
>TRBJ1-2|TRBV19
ASSPGTLQTYGYT
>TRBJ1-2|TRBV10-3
ATSRGPGAGGYT
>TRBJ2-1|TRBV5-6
ASSLVSGRGNEQF
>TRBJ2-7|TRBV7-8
ASSQLAGRDYEQY
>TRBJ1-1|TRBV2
ASSEPDRGTTEAF
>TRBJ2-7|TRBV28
ASTRPLLSEQY
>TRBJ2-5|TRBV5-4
ASSLGQGKETQY
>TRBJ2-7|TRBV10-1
ASSESPAGYEQY
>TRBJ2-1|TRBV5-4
ASSLMIRTGGNEQF
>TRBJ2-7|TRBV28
ASSPLDYSSEQY
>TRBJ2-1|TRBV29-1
SVEAPRTGVVDEQF
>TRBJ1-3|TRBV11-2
ASSLSGSASGNTIY
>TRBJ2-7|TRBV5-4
AFEESYEQY
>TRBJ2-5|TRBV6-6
ASSSIQGAPVETQY